This T cell receptor beta chain was obtained from a study of human T cells and chemical hapten exposure. Individual cDNA molecules (in the library) carried attached unique molecular identifiers. TCRdb reanalysed the RACE reads using MiXCR and keeps one entry per CDR3 protein. This table has 250,000 to 300,000 distinct CDR3 sequences, around 7.3% appearing once. The V and J ends lost 3 bases and 1 base respectively, with 13 bases between them. The CDR3 runs 15 residues. For this clonotype: Its antigen is undetermined.

As to time point: pre-sensitization, week 0. Treatment meaning: therapeutic diphenylcyclopropenone sensitization with weekly scalp DPC. Blood collection happened ahead of applying each patch test. Points from the study as a whole: Because all patients had alopecia, their immune responses might differ from healthy ones.

V and J are TRBV12-3 or TRBV12-4 and TRBJ2-7; D gene ambiguous. This TCR was recovered from a young man with alopecia areata. Some clones in this sample may be carry-over from other donors' samples. The input for sequencing was whole blood, taken in connection with sensitization to the hapten diphenylcyclopropenone (DPC). In DNA, the CDR3 is TGTGCCAGCAGTTTTCACGTCGGCAGGTCCTACGAGCAGTACTTC. It yields the protein CASSFHVGRSYEQYF.